One sample yielded the 31 T cell receptor beta chains listed below, sequenced in a study of patients and donors after allogeneic stem cell transplantation. In TCRdb, the RT-PCR reads were re-called with MiXCR into one record per CDR3 protein. Found here are about a million distinct CDR3 sequences, approximately 18% of them singletons; the top ten hold under 6.5%. The sample consisted of blood, either unsorted or a sorted T cell fraction (not recorded which). The source is a human donor who was either an allogeneic HSCT recipient or a stem cell or donor lymphocyte infusion donor (not recorded which). It is not recorded whose cells these are; they may come from a transplant donor.

The genes are TRBV7-2 and TRBJ2-5, with 11 bases lining up with TRBD2. The ends lost 3 bases at V and 3 bases at J; junction bases unmatched: 9. Germline V gene sequence: CDR1 SGHTA, CDR2 FQGNSA. This CDR3 region has 17 residues. The DNA of the CDR3 is TGTGCCAGCAGCTTGAATCACGGGACTAGCGGAGAAGAGACCCAGTACTTC. Translating it yields CASSLNHGTSGEETQYF.

There are a few counts of this clonotype. The rearrangement joins TRBV5-6 to TRBJ2-5; TRBD2 matches at 9 bases. The CDR3 has 17 amino acids. With V trimmed by 1 base and J by 4 bases, 11 bases remained unmatched. Germline CDR1 SGHDT, CDR2 YYEEEE. The CDR3 here is CASSLTLAGSWRETQYF. CDR3 in DNA: TGTGCCAGCAGCTTGACGCTAGCGGGGTCGTGGCGAGAGACCCAGTACTTC.

This clonotype was observed a handful of times. CDR3 DNA sequence: TGTGCCAGCAGCCATGGGCTAGCGGATGAGCAGTTCTTC. Its protein is CASSHGLADEQFF. The chain recombines TRBV3-1 with TRBJ2-1; 7 bases match TRBD2. Germline V gives CDR1 LGHDT, CDR2 YNNKEL (reference sequence). This CDR3 is 13 amino acids long. The V gene end was trimmed by 3 bases and the J gene end by 8 bases; junction bases not matched to a gene: 4.

This clonotype was picked up one time. The V call is TRBV5-1, the J call TRBJ2-3, with a tentative D call TRBD2 (5 bases). The germline V gene encodes CDR1 SGHRS and CDR2 YFSETQ. Trimming removed 3 bases from V and 2 bases from J, with 13 bases in between. This CDR3 spans 15 amino acids. The CDR3 spells CASSSGGSHTDTQYF. The CDR3 bases are TGCGCCAGCAGCTCCGGAGGCAGCCACACAGATACGCAGTATTTT. The full variable domain, in which reference TRBV5-1 and TRBJ2-3 provide the parts outside the CDR3, is KAGVTQTPRYLIKTRGQQVTLSCSPISGHRSVSWYQQTPGQGLQFLFEYFSETQRNKGNFPGRFSGRQFSNSRSEMNVSTLELGDSALYLCASSSGGSHTDTQYFGPGTRLTVL.

The sample holds a few counts of this clonotype. The V gene is TRBV7-9, the J gene TRBJ1-6; D remains ambiguous. Trimming cost V 5 bases and J 9 bases, with 11 bases left between them. Germline values: CDR1 SEHNR, CDR2 FQNEAQ (reference sequence). CDR3 size: 13 residues. CDR3 coding DNA: TGTGCCAGCAGCACCTCAGTCGGTTCACCCCTCCACTTT. This sequence encodes CASSTSVGSPLHF.

There are a few counts of this clonotype. The V gene is TRBV3-1, the J gene TRBJ2-3; 7 bases agree with TRBD2. The CDR3 spans 15 residues. Germline V gene data show CDR1 as LGHDT and CDR2 as YNNKEL (reference sequence). The ends lost 6 bases at V and 4 bases at J; junction bases unmatched: 10. The CDR3 here is CASRQSGTQPDTQYF. CDR3 in DNA: TGTGCCAGCAGACAAAGCGGGACCCAACCAGATACGCAGTATTTT.

This clonotype was detected only a few times. The J gene is TRBJ2-6, the V gene TRBV15, with a weak D call TRBD2 (7 bases). The CDR3 has 17 amino acids. Per the germline V gene, CDR1 is LNHNV and CDR2 is YYDKDF (reference sequence). Deletions cut 3 bases from V and 4 bases from J, with 16 bases between. CDR3 DNA sequence: TGTGCCACCAGCAGCCTTGGGAGGGGGTTCGGGGCCAACGTCCTGACTTTC. Residues: CATSSLGRGFGANVLTF.

The chain employs TRBV18 and TRBJ2-7; D assignment may be TRBD1 or TRBD2 (5 bases each). Trimming shortened V by 7 bases and J by 6 bases, and 13 bases separated the two germline ends. CDR1 and CDR2 from the germline V gene are KGHSH and LQKENI. The CDR3 length is 12 residues. As DNA, the CDR3 is TGTGCCAGCTGGATTTCGGGGACCGAGCAGTACTTC. Its translation: CASWISGTEQYF.

There are many counts of this clonotype. The rearrangement uses TRBV29-1 and TRBJ2-1; TRBD2 matches at 10 bases. The CDR3 length is 16 residues. After removal of 0 bases from V and 10 bases from J, the junction contained 12 bases not matched to a gene. The germline gives CDR1 SQVTM, CDR2 ANQGSEA. The CDR3 bases are TGCAGCGTTGAAGACCGACCTAGCGGGAGAGGGTTGGAGCAGTTCTTC. Residues: CSVEDRPSGRGLEQFF.

Many counts were recorded for this clonotype. The V and J genes are TRBV12-3 or TRBV12-4 and TRBJ2-7; either TRBD1 or TRBD2 may supply D (6 bases each). Trimming left V 7 bases short and J 4 bases short, with 20 bases between. CDR3 length equals 15 residues. CDR3 sequence reads: CASTPRWGAPYEQYF. Here the CDR3 DNA reads TGTGCCAGCACACCCAGGTGGGGGGCCCCTTACGAGCAGTACTTC.

In regard to this clonotype: Germline and junction disagree at one end, which may indicate a read error. This chain connects TRBV5-1 to TRBJ2-3; D not certain. Per germline, CDR1 SGHRS and CDR2 YFSETQ. The CDR3 is 14 residues long. As DNA, the CDR3 is TGCGCCAGCAGCTTAGGAGCAAGCAAAGATACGCAGTATTTT. Translated, it gives CASSLGASKDTQYF.

Of note for this clonotype: At one end the junction does not follow the germline gene, possibly because of a read error. The chain is built from TRBV7-7 and TRBJ2-1; no clear D. Germline V gives CDR1 SSHAT, CDR2 FNYEAQ (reference sequence). This CDR3 is built from 14 residues. CDR3 region: CASSPADTHHEQFF. The DNA of the CDR3 is TGTGCTAGCAGCCCTGCGGATACTCACCATGAGCAGTTCTTC. Drawing the rest from reference TRBV7-7 and TRBJ2-1, the complete variable domain is GAGVSQSPRYKVTKRGQDVTLRCDPISSHATLYWYQQALGQGPEFLTYFNYEAQPDKSGLPSDRFSAERPEGSISTLTIQRTEQRDSAMYRCASSPADTHHEQFFGPGTRLTVL.

This clonotype turned up a few times. This rearrangement joins TRBV7-2 to TRBJ2-3, with no clear D. Germline V gene lookup returns CDR1 SGHTA and CDR2 FQGNSA. The CDR3 runs 16 residues. V shed 5 bases and J shed 8 bases, with 23 bases lying between them. CDR3 nucleotides: TGTGCCAGCAGCACCCCATGGGGTATTGAGTCGGGTACGCAGTATTTT. As protein: CASSTPWGIESGTQYF.

This clonotype was detected a few times. This chain connects TRBV6-2 or TRBV6-3 to TRBJ2-2, with D perhaps matching TRBD2 (6 bases). Between the trimmed V and J ends, which lost 0 bases and 0 bases, there was a span of 23 bases. CDR1 is MNHEY, CDR2 SVGEGT, per germline. The CDR3 runs 21 residues. The CDR3: CASSYSLEGRPPYPNTGELFF. Here the CDR3 DNA reads TGTGCCAGCAGTTACTCTCTGGAGGGCAGGCCCCCTTATCCGAACACCGGGGAGCTGTTTTTT.

This clonotype was seen more than once but under ten times. This sequence joins TRBV5-1 and TRBJ2-1; TRBD1 matches 9 bases. The trim removed 4 bases at V and 4 bases at J, leaving 6 bases unmatched. The CDR3 sequence is 15 residues long. Germline V gene lookup returns CDR1 SGHRS and CDR2 YFSETQ. CDR3 nucleotides: TGCGCCAGCAGCGCGGGACAGGGATATTACAATGAGCAGTTCTTC. This gives the protein CASSAGQGYYNEQFF.

This clonotype appeared many times. The chain is built from TRBV12-3 or TRBV12-4 and TRBJ2-2; D is undetermined. The V and J ends lost 1 base and 8 bases respectively, with 11 bases between them. The CDR3 length is 14 residues. The CDR3 nucleotides are TGTGCCAGCAGTTTAGTCCCAATTGGGGGGGAGCTGTTTTTT. Its translation: CASSLVPIGGELFF.

This chain connects TRBV6-1 to TRBJ2-3; D tentatively reads TRBD1 or TRBD2 (5 bases each). Germline V gene sequence: CDR1 MNHNS, CDR2 SASEGT. The CDR3 length is 16 residues. The V gene lost 2 bases and the J gene lost 0 bases, with 12 bases spanning the gap. CDR3 loop: CASSETPGRSTDTQYF. DNA for the CDR3: TGTGCCAGCAGTGAAACTCCGGGACGGAGCACAGATACGCAGTATTTT.

V and J are TRBV27 and TRBJ2-3, with a possible D match to TRBD1 (5 bases). The V end lost 4 bases, the J end lost 6 bases, and 11 bases lay between the germline ends. The germline V gene has CDR1 MNHEY and CDR2 SMNVEV (reference sequence). This CDR3 is 13 amino acids long. CDR3 nucleotides: TGTGCCAGCAGTTGGGGCCCTAAGGATACGCAGTATTTT. Protein sequence: CASSWGPKDTQYF.

This clonotype has a handful of counts. The rearrangement uses TRBV12-3 or TRBV12-4 and TRBJ2-3; 9 nucleotides agree with TRBD2. The CDR3 spans 16 residues. V lost 5 bases and J lost 6; bases outside the gene matches: 12. DNA of the CDR3: TGTGCCAGCAGTACCCCCGGGCTAGCGGGATTGGATACGCAGTATTTT. Translation gives CASSTPGLAGLDTQYF.

This clonotype has more than one count but fewer than ten. V and J are TRBV5-1 and TRBJ1-1; D is unclear. Germline CDR1 SGHRS, CDR2 YFSETQ. Trimming took 0 bases from V and 0 from J, leaving 12 bases between them. This CDR3 comprises 16 residues. In nucleotides, the CDR3 is TGCGCCAGCAGCTTGGCGGGGAAAAGAATGAACACTGAAGCTTTCTTT. Its translation is CASSLAGKRMNTEAFF.

This clonotype was detected only a few times. The chain combines TRBV4-3 with TRBJ2-1; no definite D call. Per the germline V gene, CDR1 is LGHNA and CDR2 is YSLEER. CDR3 length: 13 residues. The germline V and J ends were trimmed by 5 bases and 6 bases, with 11 bases remaining between them. The CDR3 loop reads CASSADLLNEQFF. The CDR3 DNA reads TGCGCCAGCAGCGCTGACTTACTCAATGAGCAGTTCTTC.

V and J are TRBV5-1 and TRBJ1-1; unclear D gene. This CDR3 has 11 amino acids. The germline V and J ends were trimmed by 7 bases and 1 base, with 5 bases remaining between them. CDR1 and CDR2 (germline): SGHRS, YFSETQ. CDR3 loop: CASHTNTEAFF. The CDR3 DNA follows: TGCGCCAGCCATACGAACACTGAAGCTTTCTTT.

The DNA for the CDR3 is TGTGCCAGCAGCCAAGCTTCAGGGGTCGACTATGGCTACACCTTC. As protein: CASSQASGVDYGYTF. This rearrangement joins TRBV4-2 to TRBJ1-2, with a possible D match to TRBD1 (6 bases). CDR3 length: 15 residues. Germline V CDR1 and CDR2: LGHNA, YNFKEQ. The germline V and J ends were trimmed by 1 base and 3 bases, with 12 bases remaining between them.

This clonotype was observed a handful of times. The rearrangement joins TRBV15 to TRBJ1-4; possibly TRBD1 for D (5 bases). Germline V gene sequence: CDR1 LNHNV, CDR2 YYDKDF (reference sequence). CDR3 size: 15 residues. The germline V and J ends were trimmed by 1 base and 0 bases, with 6 bases remaining between them. The CDR3 bases are TGTGCCACCAGCAGAGCGACAGCAACTAATGAAAAACTGTTTTTT. Its protein is CATSRATATNEKLFF. The complete variable domain, with remaining parts taken from reference TRBV15 and TRBJ1-4, reads DAMVIQNPRYQVTQFGKPVTLSCSQTLNHNVMYWYQQKSSQAPKLLFHYYDKDFNNEADTPDNFQSRRPNTSFCFLDIRSPGLGDTAMYLCATSRATATNEKLFFGSGTQLSVL.

The rearrangement links TRBV4-3 to TRBJ1-2; D is undetermined. CDR1 LGHNA and CDR2 YSLEER come from the germline V gene. The V and J ends lost 0 bases and 4 bases respectively, with 18 bases between them. This CDR3 comprises 17 residues. CDR3 bases: TGCGCCAGCAGCCAAGAAGACACACAAAGGTTTAGCTATGGCTACACCTTC. Translating gives CASSQEDTQRFSYGYTF.

Comment on this clonotype: Relative to the germline gene, one junction end is altered; a read error may explain this. The rearrangement uses TRBV5-1 and TRBJ2-1, with 13 bases fitting TRBD2. The CDR3 has 17 amino acids. CDR1 and CDR2 (germline): SGHRS, YFSETQ. CDR3 DNA sequence: TGCGCCAGCAGACAATCACTAGCGGGAGGGAAAGACAATGAGCAGTTCTTT. Amino acid sequence: CASRQSLAGGKDNEQFF. Using reference TRBV5-1 and TRBJ2-1 for the parts outside the CDR3, the full variable domain is KAGVTQTPRYLIKTRGQQVTLSCSPISGHRSVSWYQQTPGQGLQFLFEYFSETQRNKGNFPGRFSGRQFSNSRSEMNVSTLELGDSALYLCASRQSLAGGKDNEQFFGPGTRLTVL.

The table lists this clonotype with a few counts. The genes are TRBV3-1 and TRBJ2-3; no clear D. The CDR3 runs to 14 residues. Trimming stripped 1 base from V and 4 bases from J, with 9 bases between. The germline gives CDR1 LGHDT, CDR2 YNNKEL (reference sequence). CDR3 nucleotides: TGTGCCAGCAGCCAAGCACGTGATGCAGATACGCAGTATTTT. It translates to CASSQARDADTQYF.

The chain recombines TRBV20-1 with TRBJ2-7; the D gene is possibly TRBD2 (6 bases). CDR1 and CDR2 from the germline V gene are DFQATT and SNEGSKA (reference sequence). Between the trimmed V and J ends, which lost 3 bases and 2 bases, there was a span of 17 bases. The CDR3 runs to 15 residues. CDR3 sequence (DNA): TGCAGTGCTAGGGGGAGGAAAGGGGACGCCTACGAGCAGTACTTC. Its translation is CSARGRKGDAYEQYF.

With regard to this clonotype: Since a much larger clone is just one base distant, this may be a read error. The chain has TRBV12-3 or TRBV12-4 and TRBJ1-2; no definite D call. This CDR3 is built from 14 residues. V gave up 7 bases and J gave up 5 bases, with 17 bases separating them. The CDR3 bases are TGTGCCAGCACCAGGCACGGCCTTAAGTATGGCTACACCTTC. This codes for CASTRHGLKYGYTF.

The chain uses TRBV2 and TRBJ2-4; no clear D. Trimming stripped 5 bases from V and 0 bases from J, with 14 bases between. Germline V gives CDR1 SNHLY, CDR2 FYNNEI. The length of the CDR3 is 16 residues. CDR3 in amino acids: CASSLRNSLAKNIQYF. For the CDR3, the DNA is TGTGCCAGCAGTCTCAGGAACTCTCTAGCCAAAAACATTCAGTACTTC.

This clonotype was observed a few times. The gene calls are TRBV20-1 and TRBJ2-5, with TRBD1 matching over 7 bases. The V and J ends lost 5 bases and 2 bases, in that order; junction bases with no gene match: 14. This CDR3 comprises 16 residues. Germline V gene data show CDR1 as DFQATT and CDR2 as SNEGSKA (reference sequence). CDR3 in DNA: TGCAGTGCTGGACCAAGGGTGGGGACAGTACAAGAGACCCAGTACTTC. This sequence encodes CSAGPRVGTVQETQYF.